Listed here is a single TCR beta chain. It has no known antigen specificity. Base quality data are lacking; no much larger clone is found one base away. The sample's time point label, in plain terms: baseline before first vaccination. The vaccinee samples were drawn from two UK trials, COV001 and COV002, one of which was a single-blind randomized controlled phase 2/3 trial testing AZD1222 (ChAdOx1 nCoV-19) in healthy adults. For TCRbeta chain sequencing, PBMC samples were collected from trial participants at day 0 and at day 28 after the second dose. The CDR3 regions of human TCRbeta chains were analyzed by immunosequencing. Concerning the study's data processing: TCRs in the repertoires were matched against a reference library of SARS-CoV-2-specific TCRs that had been generated with the MIRA antigen-specificity platform. Breadth was defined as the fraction of unique TCRs that were SARS-CoV-2-associated, and depth was defined as the fraction of total T cells that were SARS-CoV-2-associated. Using the MIRA data, every spike-specific TCR was mapped to the spike region that the TCR reacted to and assigned to either a CD4 or a CD8 class. Log10-transformed breadth and depth values were compared by one-way ANOVA with Sidak's multiple comparisons tests. The immuneACCESS repertoire file appears here via TCRdb, limited to in-frame rearrangements. These files lack a portion of the clones; in checked studies, under half of the deficit traces to unresolved V genes, and the cause of the others is not known. That table supplies the V and J calls and clone size; D and trimming were determined from the DNA. The sample contains about 120,000 clones, approximately 85% of them found a single time. 9% to 9.5% of the sample lies in the top ten.

The sample belongs to a study of T cell responses to AZD1222 COVID-19 vaccine (dated by TCRdb to the early 2020s). Background on the whole study: AZD1222 recipients whose second dose came at about 4 weeks and those whose second dose came at about 12 weeks were combined into one group, since spike-specific TCR depth and breadth did not differ between the two schedules. A total of about 240 trial participants underwent TCR sequencing, of whom about 210 received two doses of AZD1222 and around 25 received two doses of the MenACWY control vaccine. Trial participants were enrolled into age subgroups of 18-55, 56-69 and 70-plus years, which contained approximately 150, 28 and 58 TCR-sequenced participants, respectively.

The CDR3 contains 13 residues, cysteine and phenylalanine counted. Only the CDR3 portion is preserved as DNA: 39 bases, with reading frame beginning at the first base. CDR1 and CDR2 (KGHDR, SFDVKD) derive from the germline V gene. The junction carries 5 bases between V and J, which are trimmed by 3 bases and 1 base respectively. Overall study outcomes, separate from this receptor: No day 14 peak-response samples were available, so repertoires were characterized only after the peak T cell response. In the small 56-69-year group, the increase in depth fell short of significance, most likely because of low power. Reportedly, close to half of the unique spike-specific TCRs recognized epitopes lying outside the regions that are mutated in the B.1.351 and B.1.1.7 variants. Spike-specific TCR breadth and depth rose significantly after two AZD1222 doses compared with day 0 and with MenACWY recipients. CD4 TCRs associated with the vaccine covered the entire spike protein, and the dominant responses were in regions 160-218 and 743-854. Only five to seven AZD1222 recipients were SARS-CoV-2 seropositive at baseline, limiting conclusions about previously exposed vaccinees. Participants were mostly white British and included more females than males, and it was suggested by the authors that clonal diversity may have been underestimated.

Source: peripheral blood, taken on day 0 of AZD1222 vaccination. The rearrangement joined TRBV24-1 to TRBJ1-1; the D gene cannot be named for sure. The TCR originated in an adult in good health. The CDR3 protein: CATSDPTNTEAFF. The DNA sequence is TGTGCCACCAGTGATCCCACGAACACTGAAGCTTTCTTT.